The next 27 T cell receptor beta chains were all read from a single sample in a study of CXCR3-negative and CXCR3-positive naive CD8 T cells. TRB cDNA libraries were made by UMI-labeled 5' RACE. TCRdb reworked the 5' RACE reads into one entry per CDR3 protein, no DNA. The table lists 45,000 to 75,000 distinct CDR3 sequences, with 0.42% in the top ten. The sequenced sample was naive CXCR3- CD8+ T cells from blood. The subset: CD45RO-CCR7+CD27+CD95- naive CD8+ T cells lacking CXCR3 (TNR3-). The receptor set was obtained from a human donor in good health. Some clones in this sample may be carry-over from other donors' samples.

V gene TRBV4-1 combines with J gene TRBJ2-2; lacking DNA, the TRBD1 call made by TCRdb goes unchecked. This CDR3 has 19 residues. In germline, CDR1 is MGHRA, CDR2 YSYEKL. The CDR3 sequence: CASSQEKVGTVLNTGELFF.

The chain is built from TRBV29-1 and TRBJ2-3. Germline CDR1 reads SQVTM; CDR2 reads ANQGSEA. This CDR3 contains 12 residues. The CDR3 region is CSVLTDLDTQYF.

J is TRBJ2-7 and V is TRBV5-1; TCRdb calls TRBD1, which cannot be checked without DNA. The CDR3 has 14 amino acids. Per the germline V gene, CDR1 is SGHRS and CDR2 is YFSETQ. CDR3 sequence reads: CASRPRQGLSEQYF.

The chain joins TRBV12-3 or TRBV12-4 to TRBJ2-5; the D gene TCRdb calls, TRBD2, cannot be checked with no DNA. The CDR3 has 14 residues. CDR3 amino acids: CASSPGEGQETQYF.

This chain uses TRBV6-2 or TRBV6-3 with TRBJ1-1; absent DNA, TCRdb's TRBD1 call cannot be checked. There are 14 residues in the CDR3. The germline gives CDR1 MNHEY, CDR2 SVGEGT. The CDR3 sequence is CASSFVRRDTEAFF.

V gene TRBV12-3 or TRBV12-4 combines with J gene TRBJ1-5; TCRdb reports TRBD1, a call that lacks DNA to check it against. The CDR3 length is 15 residues. This chain's CDR3 is CASSSLTGVDQPQHF.

The CDR3 protein is CASSHPGQGSNEQYF. This chain joins TRBV4-2 and TRBJ2-7; with no DNA, the TCRdb D assignment of TRBD1 cannot be verified. The CDR3 spans 15 residues. CDR1 and CDR2 from the germline V gene are LGHNA and YNFKEQ.

The genes are TRBV29-1 and TRBJ2-1; TCRdb indicates TRBD2, and absent DNA this call remains unverified. This CDR3 is built from 15 residues. Germline values: CDR1 SQVTM, CDR2 ANQGSEA. The CDR3 loop is CSVRTGRADPYEQFF.

J is TRBJ1-1 and V is TRBV7-2; the TCRdb D gene call, TRBD1, has no DNA to confirm it. This CDR3 spans 12 amino acids. Germline V lookup: CDR1 SGHTA, CDR2 FQGNSA. CDR3 region: CASSSQTGEAFF.

V gene TRBV29-1 combines with J gene TRBJ2-7; TCRdb selects TRBD1, and the lack of DNA leaves this call unchecked. The CDR3 totals 14 residues. Germline loops: CDR1 SQVTM, CDR2 ANQGSEA. The CDR3 is CSVVRTGTDYEQYF.

CDR3 in amino acids: CASTMTGQSNQPQHF. The J gene is TRBJ1-5, the V gene TRBV19; TCRdb calls TRBD1, which cannot be checked without DNA. Per the germline V gene, CDR1 is LNHDA and CDR2 is SQIVND (reference sequence). The CDR3 contains 15 residues.

This chain joins TRBV7-9 and TRBJ2-1; checking the TCRdb D call of TRBD2 is not possible without DNA. This CDR3 is 13 amino acids long. Germline V gene data show CDR1 as SEHNR and CDR2 as FQNEAQ (reference sequence). The CDR3 reads CASSSGGAFEQFF.

The V gene is TRBV28, the J gene TRBJ2-5. Germline values: CDR1 MDHEN, CDR2 SYDVKM. CDR3 length: 14 residues. CDR3 amino acids: CASSLFTWKETQYF.

The chain joins TRBV19 to TRBJ1-2; absent DNA, TCRdb's TRBD1 call cannot be checked. The CDR3 totals 15 residues. The germline gives CDR1 LNHDA, CDR2 SQIVND (reference sequence). Here the CDR3 reads CASSIDAQGAEGYTF.

The rearrangement links TRBV15 to TRBJ2-1; TCRdb selects TRBD2, and the lack of DNA leaves this call unchecked. Germline CDR1 is LNHNV and CDR2 is YYDKDF (reference sequence). CDR3 length: 15 amino acids. CDR3 protein: CATSSRTSGYNEQFF.

This rearrangement joins TRBV7-2 to TRBJ1-5. In germline, CDR1 is SGHTA, CDR2 FQGNSA. This CDR3 region has 13 residues. The CDR3 here is CASSMYSNQPQHF.

The V and J genes are TRBV9 and TRBJ2-1; the TCRdb call, TRBD1, lacks DNA for checking. The CDR3 length is 14 residues. CDR1 is SGDLS and CDR2 is YYNGEE in the germline V gene. CDR3 residues: CASSPMGAGDEQFF.

V and J are TRBV19 and TRBJ1-2; with no DNA, the TCRdb D assignment of TRBD1 cannot be verified. This CDR3 contains 14 residues. CDR1 is LNHDA and CDR2 is SQIVND in the germline V gene (reference sequence). The CDR3: CASWGDRSYYGYTF.

V and J are TRBV19 and TRBJ2-6. Germline V CDR1 and CDR2: LNHDA, SQIVND (reference sequence). There are 14 residues in the CDR3. The CDR3 spells CASSFGSGANVLTF.

The chain carries TRBV7-6 and TRBJ2-7. Germline CDR1 and CDR2: SGHVS and FNYEAQ. The CDR3 runs to 15 residues. The CDR3 protein is CASSSRGTAADELYF.

V is TRBV12-3 or TRBV12-4 and J is TRBJ1-1; there is no DNA to check the TCRdb D call of TRBD1. The CDR3 is 12 amino acids. The CDR3 is CASSTQGTEAFF.

J is TRBJ2-7 and V is TRBV7-2; absent DNA, TCRdb's TRBD2 call cannot be checked. The CDR3 has 17 amino acids. Germline CDR1 reads SGHTA; CDR2 reads FQGNSA. The CDR3: CASSLPASGEPPYEQYF.

The chain employs TRBV27 and TRBJ2-7; checking the TCRdb D call of TRBD2 is not possible without DNA. The CDR3 is 16 amino acids. Germline CDR1 MNHEY, CDR2 SMNVEV (reference sequence). The chain's CDR3 is CASSLSAGSGGREQYF.

The rearrangement uses TRBV6-5 and TRBJ1-1; TCRdb calls TRBD1, which cannot be checked without DNA. This CDR3 spans 15 amino acids. In germline, CDR1 is MNHEY, CDR2 SVGAGI. The CDR3 loop is CASNLGQGLNTEAFF.

The chain carries TRBV20-1 and TRBJ2-7; TCRdb outputs TRBD1, but without DNA this stays unchecked. The germline gives CDR1 DFQATT, CDR2 SNEGSKA (reference sequence). There are 15 residues in the CDR3. The CDR3 sequence: CSARASRDRAFEQYF.

This rearrangement joins TRBV7-2 to TRBJ2-7; TCRdb picks TRBD2, but there is no DNA to check that call. The CDR3 sequence is 14 residues long. Germline assignment: CDR1 SGHTA and CDR2 FQGNSA. CDR3 loop: CASSPLAALYEQYF. The full variable domain, its missing parts supplied by reference TRBV7-2 and TRBJ2-7, is GAGVSQSPSNKVTEKGKDVELRCDPISGHTALYWYRQSLGQGLEFLIYFQGNSAPDKSGLPSDRFSAERTGGSVSTLTIQRTQQEDSAVYLCASSPLAALYEQYFGPGTRLTVT.

J is TRBJ1-2 and V is TRBV7-2. Germline lookup yields CDR1 SGHTA and CDR2 FQGNSA. The CDR3 is made up of 14 amino acids. CDR3 sequence reads: CASSRWTELYGYTF. The full variable domain, completed using reference TRBV7-2 and TRBJ1-2, is GAGVSQSPSNKVTEKGKDVELRCDPISGHTALYWYRQSLGQGLEFLIYFQGNSAPDKSGLPSDRFSAERTGGSVSTLTIQRTQQEDSAVYLCASSRWTELYGYTFGSGTRLTVV.